This entry lists 11 T cell receptor beta chains sequenced from one sample in a study of chemoradiotherapy in HPV16-positive cancers. The table came from immunoSEQ multiplex PCR; TCRdb's copy has only in-frame clones and leaves some out. The sample contains thousands of clones, 55% to 75% of which appear only once. Sequencing was performed on tumor tissue, taken from a patient who underwent chemoradiotherapy. The receptors were gathered from a human donor with HPV-associated anogenital cancer.

V and J are TRBV4-3 and TRBJ2-2, with 8 bases that match TRBD2. Trimming at V came to 1 base and at J to 3 bases, leaving 7 bases not matched to a gene. The CDR3 consists of 17 residues. Germline CDR1 LGHNA, CDR2 YSLEER. CDR3 sequence (DNA): TGCGCCAGCAGCCAAGGGGACGGGAGGGCGGACACCGGGGAGCTGTTTTTT. Encoded protein: CASSQGDGRADTGELFF.

The gene calls are TRBV11-2 and TRBJ2-3; possible D gene TRBD1, 7 bases. V was pared by 5 bases and J by 4 bases, with 19 bases between. Germline V lookup: CDR1 SGHAT, CDR2 FQNNGV. CDR3 length: 16 residues. The CDR3 sequence: CASSPGGSHTADTQYF. CDR3 bases: TGTGCCAGCAGCCCAGGGGGGTCCCACACGGCAGATACGCAGTATTTT.

Only a few counts were recorded for this clone. V is TRBV9 and J is TRBJ1-1; D is unclear. This CDR3 is built from 14 residues. Germline V lookup: CDR1 SGDLS, CDR2 YYNGEE. Trimming stripped 0 bases from V and 4 bases from J, with 10 bases between. CDR3: CASSVDEGGTEAFF. Here the CDR3 DNA reads TGTGCCAGCAGCGTAGATGAGGGCGGCACTGAAGCTTTCTTT. The complete variable domain, with remaining parts taken from reference TRBV9 and TRBJ1-1, reads DSGVTQTPKHLITATGQRVTLRCSPRSGDLSVYWYQQSLDQGLQFLIQYYNGEERAKGNILERFSAQQFPDLHSELNLSSLELGDSALYFCASSVDEGGTEAFFGQGTRLTVV.

A single count supports this clone. This chain connects TRBV7-2 to TRBJ1-1; TRBD1 matches at 8 bases. CDR3 length: 13 amino acids. The ends lost 5 bases at V and 7 bases at J; junction bases unmatched: 6. CDR1 and CDR2 (germline): SGHTA, FQGNSA. In nucleotides, the CDR3 is TGTGCCAGCAGCCCTTGGACAGGGCATGAAGCTTTCTTT. It encodes CASSPWTGHEAFF.

Here the CDR3 DNA reads TGTGCCAGCAGCTTAGCTTTAAAGACTGAAGAGACCCAGTACTTC. Protein product: CASSLALKTEETQYF. The V call is TRBV7-9, the J call TRBJ2-5; D is unclear. Trimming took 0 bases from V and 3 from J, leaving 11 bases between them. The CDR3 covers 15 residues. Germline V gene data show CDR1 as SEHNR and CDR2 as FQNEAQ (reference sequence). Together with reference TRBV7-9 and TRBJ2-5, the CDR3 gives the full variable domain: DTGVSQNPRHKITKRGQNVTFRCDPISEHNRLYWYRQTLGQGPEFLTYFQNEAQLEKSRLLSDRFSAERPKGSFSTLEIQRTEQGDSAMYLCASSLALKTEETQYFGPGTRLLVL.

This clone was counted only a few times. The V and J genes are TRBV6-6 and TRBJ1-1, with TRBD1 matching over 7 bases. Trimming took 5 bases from V and 5 from J; bases not matched to a gene: 5. CDR3 length: 13 amino acids. The germline CDR1 and CDR2 sequences are MNHNY and SVGAGI (reference sequence). This chain's CDR3 is CASSPTGWTEAFF. The CDR3 region has the DNA TGTGCCAGCAGTCCGACAGGGTGGACTGAAGCTTTCTTT.

The sample holds one count of this clone. The CDR3 DNA sequence: TGTGCCTGGACCCCTGGGGGGCGGGACAGGGAGACCCAGTACTTC. Translating gives CAWTPGGRDRETQYF. The chain links TRBV30 to TRBJ2-5, with TRBD1 matching 8 bases. Germline lookup yields CDR1 GTSNPN and CDR2 SVGIG (reference sequence). V was clipped by 4 bases and J by 5 bases; unmatched bases: 12. This CDR3 has 15 amino acids.

DNA of the CDR3: TGTGCCAGCAGCTTAGTGTTAGTTGGCTACGAGCAGTACTTC. It codes for CASSLVLVGYEQYF. The chain couples TRBV7-2 to TRBJ2-7; no firm D call. V was clipped by 1 base and J by 3 bases, with 10 bases between them. The CDR3 loop spans 14 amino acids. From germline, CDR1 is SGHTA and CDR2 FQGNSA.

This chain uses TRBV28 with TRBJ2-1; 7 bases fit TRBD2. The germline gives CDR1 MDHEN, CDR2 SYDVKM. This CDR3 is 15 amino acids long. V lost 5 bases, J lost 2 bases, and 6 bases stayed unmatched. This CDR3 is CASSARLATYNEQFF. The CDR3 nucleotides are TGTGCCAGCAGTGCTAGACTAGCAACCTACAATGAGCAGTTCTTC.

This clone was detected only a few times. This chain uses TRBV11-3 with TRBJ2-1; D is unclear. The V end was cut by 2 bases, the J end by 7 bases, with 12 bases between. CDR3 length equals 14 residues. Germline CDR1 and CDR2: SGHNT and YENEEA. Written as DNA, the CDR3 is TGTGCCAGCAGCTTAACCGAGGTGAGGAATGAGCAGTTCTTC. This codes for CASSLTEVRNEQFF. Variable domain in full (rest from reference TRBV11-3 and TRBJ2-1): EAGVVQSPRYKIIEKKQPVAFWCNPISGHNTLYWYLQNLGQGPELLIRYENEEAVDDSQLPKDRFSAERLKGVDSTLKIQPAELGDSAVYLCASSLTEVRNEQFFGPGTRLTVL.

The chain links TRBV6-1 to TRBJ2-2, with no clear D. The germline V gene encodes CDR1 MNHNS and CDR2 SASEGT. The CDR3 consists of 12 residues. V lost 6 bases to trimming and J lost 6 bases, with 8 bases between them. The CDR3 region is CASSRPAGELFF. In DNA form, the CDR3 reads TGTGCCAGCAGCCGGCCAGCCGGGGAGCTGTTTTTT.